The next 26 T cell receptor beta chains were all read from a single sample in a study of shared clonotypes between healthy human individuals. TCRdb's table, derived via immunoSEQ multiplex PCR, lists solely in-frame clones and lacks some. The sample has some 1.5 million clones; 95% to 99% are singletons. The sample was naive CD4+ T cells sorted from blood. Sample subset: CD45RA+ positively selected. The source of these receptors is a man between 25 and 39 years old in good health.

The genes are TRBV11-2 and TRBJ1-1, with a weak D call TRBD1 (5 bases). Deletions cut 2 bases from V and 4 bases from J, with 8 bases between. The CDR3 totals 13 residues. CDR1 is SGHAT, CDR2 FQNNGV, per germline. The CDR3 here is CASSLSGVTEAFF. CDR3 bases: TGTGCCAGCAGCTTATCGGGGGTCACTGAAGCTTTCTTT.

This chain links TRBV28 with TRBJ1-1; D call uncertain. This CDR3 is built from 13 residues. Germline CDR1 MDHEN, CDR2 SYDVKM. V was pared by 1 base and J by 5 bases, with 8 bases between. CDR3: CASSLFRGTEAFF. CDR3 sequence (DNA): TGTGCCAGCAGTTTATTTAGAGGTACTGAAGCTTTCTTT.

The gene calls are TRBV9 and TRBJ2-7, with 9 bases aligning to TRBD1. CDR1 and CDR2 (germline): SGDLS, YYNGEE. The CDR3 loop spans 15 amino acids. The J segment lost 4 bases and the V segment lost 0 bases, leaving 5 bases of the junction unmatched. The CDR3 spells CASSVGGTGLYEQYF. CDR3 coding DNA: TGTGCCAGCAGCGTAGGCGGGACAGGGTTGTACGAGCAGTACTTC.

The chain has TRBV6-5 and TRBJ2-2; D unclear. Germline loops: CDR1 MNHEY, CDR2 SVGAGI. V lost 3 bases to trimming and J lost 5 bases, with 13 bases between them. The CDR3 length is 15 residues. In DNA, the CDR3 is TGTGCCAGCAGTTATTGGACGCTAGAAACCGGGGAGCTGTTTTTT. Translated, it gives CASSYWTLETGELFF.

Only one count was recorded for this clone. V and J are TRBV28 and TRBJ2-7, with 8 positions matching TRBD1. Germline trimming cut 7 bases from V and 6 bases from J; bases unmatched to any gene: 8. The CDR3 loop spans 13 amino acids. Germline V CDR1 and CDR2: MDHEN, SYDVKM. The CDR3: CASTRTGPREQYF. Written as DNA, the CDR3 is TGTGCCAGCACTCGGACAGGGCCCCGCGAGCAGTACTTC.

The CDR3 loop is CASSLVVDGELFF. CDR3 bases: TGTGCCAGCAGCTTAGTCGTAGACGGGGAGCTGTTTTTT. The rearrangement links TRBV11-2 to TRBJ2-2; D uncertain. The V gene lost 1 base and the J gene lost 7 bases, with 7 bases spanning the gap. CDR1 is SGHAT, CDR2 FQNNGV, per germline. The CDR3 contains 13 residues.

The chain has TRBV5-1 and TRBJ2-1; 7 bases are a match to TRBD2. The CDR3 totals 15 residues. Germline trimming cut 0 bases from V and 8 bases from J; bases unmatched to any gene: 8. The germline gives CDR1 SGHRS, CDR2 YFSETQ. CDR3 in DNA: TGCGCCAGCAGCTTGGGGACTAGAAATGGGGATGAGCAGTTCTTC. Translated: CASSLGTRNGDEQFF.

V usage is TRBV29-1 and J usage is TRBJ2-7, with no clear D. Between the trimmed V and J ends, which lost 4 bases and 3 bases, there was a span of 7 bases. This CDR3 spans 11 amino acids. In germline, CDR1 is SQVTM, CDR2 ANQGSEA. In DNA form, the CDR3 reads TGCAGCGTTGCAGTAAGCTACGAGCAGTACTTC. Its translation is CSVAVSYEQYF.

V usage is TRBV7-6 and J usage is TRBJ2-7; the match to TRBD1 covers 7 bases. J was trimmed by 4 bases and V by 5 bases; bases with no gene match: 5. The CDR3 length is 13 residues. Germline CDR1 reads SGHVS; CDR2 reads FNYEAQ. DNA for the CDR3: TGTGCCAGCAGCATCCCGGGACAGTACGAGCAGTACTTC. This gives the protein CASSIPGQYEQYF.

V gene TRBV27 combines with J gene TRBJ1-2; TRBD1 matches at 7 bases. V gave up 4 bases and J gave up 2 bases; unmatched junction bases: 13. This CDR3 is built from 17 residues. Germline V lookup: CDR1 MNHEY, CDR2 SMNVEV (reference sequence). The DNA for the CDR3 is TGTGCCAGCAGTTCACAGGGGAGGTTGGTGGGAAACTATGGCTACACCTTC. Encoded protein: CASSSQGRLVGNYGYTF.

The V call is TRBV15, the J call TRBJ2-1; 11 bases are shared with TRBD2. The J segment lost 1 base and the V segment lost 3 bases, leaving 17 bases of the junction unmatched. CDR1 and CDR2 from the germline V gene are LNHNV and YYDKDF (reference sequence). The CDR3 sequence is 21 residues long. The CDR3 loop reads CATSSQASGTSGSISYNEQFF. DNA for the CDR3: TGTGCCACCAGCAGCCAAGCTTCCGGGACTAGCGGCTCTATATCCTACAATGAGCAGTTCTTC.

V is TRBV18 and J is TRBJ1-5; TRBD1 matches at 9 bases. Trimming cost V 3 bases and J 2 bases; bases outside gene matches: 8. This CDR3 has 17 amino acids. Germline values: CDR1 KGHSH, CDR2 LQKENI. In nucleotides, the CDR3 is TGTGCCAGCTCACCCGGACACAGGGGGCAAGGCAATCAGCCCCAGCATTTT. This gives the protein CASSPGHRGQGNQPQHF.

The rearrangement uses TRBV11-2 and TRBJ2-1; weak D call: TRBD2 (6 bases). The CDR3 extends over 15 amino acids. With 8 bases removed from V and 5 bases from J, the gap between germline ends came to 19 bases. Germline V gene sequence: CDR1 SGHAT, CDR2 FQNNGV. Written as DNA, the CDR3 is TGTGCCAGCCAGGGTGGGACTCGTGCTGACAATGAGCAGTTCTTC. It encodes CASQGGTRADNEQFF.

This chain joins TRBV9 and TRBJ1-2; TRBD1 might be the D (5 bases). The CDR3 extends over 15 amino acids. Trimming cost V 3 bases and J 4 bases, with 16 bases left between them. Per germline, CDR1 SGDLS and CDR2 YYNGEE. In nucleotides, the CDR3 is TGTGCCAGCAGCGGACCCCACGGGACCCTCTATGGCTACACCTTC. This translates into CASSGPHGTLYGYTF. Based on the CDR3 plus reference TRBV9 and TRBJ1-2, the full variable domain is DSGVTQTPKHLITATGQRVTLRCSPRSGDLSVYWYQQSLDQGLQFLIQYYNGEERAKGNILERFSAQQFPDLHSELNLSSLELGDSALYFCASSGPHGTLYGYTFGSGTRLTVV.

V usage is TRBV11-2 and J usage is TRBJ2-6; weak D call: TRBD1 (6 bases). The V and J ends lost 4 bases and 0 bases respectively, with 19 bases between them. CDR1 and CDR2 from the germline V gene are SGHAT and FQNNGV. The CDR3 runs 19 residues. CDR3: CASSSIRGRVNSGANVLTF. DNA for the CDR3: TGTGCCAGCAGCTCAATCAGGGGCAGGGTAAACTCTGGGGCCAACGTCCTGACTTTC.

The J gene is TRBJ2-4, the V gene TRBV5-6, with 10 positions matching TRBD2. Germline CDR1 SGHDT, CDR2 YYEEEE. The CDR3 loop spans 15 amino acids. Unmatched junction bases numbered 3, after V lost 1 base and J lost 5 bases. The CDR3 sequence: CASSLKREGENIQYF. CDR3 nucleotides: TGTGCCAGCAGCTTGAAGCGGGAGGGGGAAAACATTCAGTACTTC.

On this clone itself: The same CDR3 arises from other DNA sequences in this sample as well. This chain joins TRBV9 and TRBJ2-3, with D perhaps assigned TRBD1 or TRBD2 (5 bases each). V lost 1 base and J 1 base, leaving 7 bases between the germline ends. This CDR3 has 14 residues. Germline V gene data show CDR1 as SGDLS and CDR2 as YYNGEE. This chain's CDR3 is CASSVTGRTDTQYF. CDR3 coding DNA: TGTGCCAGCAGCGTAACGGGACGCACAGATACGCAGTATTTT.

This chain uses TRBV28 with TRBJ2-7; D may be TRBD1 (6 bases). Looked up from germline, CDR1 is MDHEN and CDR2 is SYDVKM. The CDR3 runs 13 residues. With 6 bases removed from V and 6 bases from J, the gap between germline ends came to 15 bases. CDR3 region: CASSRPARGEQYF. The CDR3, as DNA: TGTGCCAGCAGCCGACCGGCCAGGGGCGAGCAGTACTTC. The full variable domain, in which reference TRBV28 and TRBJ2-7 provide the parts outside the CDR3, is DVKVTQSSRYLVKRTGEKVFLECVQDMDHENMFWYRQDPGLGLRLIYFSYDVKMKEKGDIPEGYSVSREKKERFSLILESASTNQTSMYLCASSRPARGEQYFGPGTRLTVT.

This chain joins TRBV25-1 and TRBJ1-1; D gene unclear. The V end lost 9 bases, the J end lost 0 bases, and 11 bases lay between the germline ends. The CDR3 is made up of 13 amino acids. Germline V gives CDR1 MGHDK, CDR2 SYGVNS. The CDR3 DNA reads TGTGCCAGTAGTACGGAGGTGAACACTGAAGCTTTCTTT. Its protein product is CASSTEVNTEAFF.

For this clone: This CDR3 is also generated by other DNA sequences in the sample. The chain has TRBV19 and TRBJ1-5; TRBD1 aligns across 11 bases. With V trimmed by 4 bases and J by 7 bases, 3 bases remained unmatched. CDR1 and CDR2 (germline): LNHDA, SQIVND (reference sequence). The CDR3 covers 14 residues. In nucleotides, the CDR3 is TGTGCCAGTAGTAGGGACAGGGGGGTGCAGCCCCAGCATTTT. It encodes CASSRDRGVQPQHF.

In this sample, this clone turned up once. The rearrangement joins TRBV9 to TRBJ1-2, with D uncertain. This CDR3 comprises 14 residues. The V end was cut by 6 bases, the J end by 2 bases, with 14 bases between. Germline V gene data show CDR1 as SGDLS and CDR2 as YYNGEE. The CDR3 is CASTQGWRNYGYTF. The CDR3 nucleotides are TGTGCCAGCACCCAAGGATGGCGAAACTATGGCTACACCTTC.

As to this clone: Other nucleotide sequences from this sample produce the same CDR3. The chain links TRBV18 to TRBJ2-5; D gene ambiguous. The CDR3 runs to 12 residues. Trimming pared 3 bases from V and 5 bases from J, leaving 7 bases between. Per the germline V gene, CDR1 is KGHSH and CDR2 is LQKENI. Here the CDR3 reads CASSPLRETQYF. CDR3 DNA: TGTGCCAGCTCACCCCTCCGCGAGACCCAGTACTTC.

V and J are TRBV29-1 and TRBJ2-7; D gene unclear. Germline V gene data show CDR1 as SQVTM and CDR2 as ANQGSEA. This CDR3 has 10 amino acids. V lost 1 base to trimming and J lost 5 bases, with 3 bases between them. In DNA, the CDR3 is TGCAGCGTTGAAGGTGACGAGCAGTACTTC. It codes for CSVEGDEQYF.

The rearrangement uses TRBV5-4 and TRBJ2-2, with 15 nucleotides matching TRBD2. Germline V CDR1 and CDR2: SGHNT, YYREEE (reference sequence). The CDR3 totals 15 residues. Trimming removed 4 bases from V and 7 bases from J; junction bases left unmatched: 2. The CDR3 spells CASSGGLAGGGELFF. CDR3 bases: TGTGCCAGCAGCGGGGGACTAGCGGGAGGCGGGGAGCTGTTTTTT.

The genes are TRBV7-8 and TRBJ1-5; 11 bases map to TRBD1. Germline V lookup: CDR1 SGHVS, CDR2 FQNEAQ. The CDR3 contains 16 residues. The junction had 5 bases not matched to a gene; V was cut back by 5 bases and J by 2 bases. The CDR3: CASSNRTGGRNQPQHF. CDR3 DNA: TGTGCCAGCAGCAACCGGACAGGGGGCCGCAATCAGCCCCAGCATTTT.

The chain has TRBV19 and TRBJ2-1, with D perhaps matching TRBD1 (6 bases). The CDR3 is 15 amino acids. CDR1 and CDR2 from the germline V gene are LNHDA and SQIVND (reference sequence). Trimming took off 1 base at V and 6 bases at J, with 13 bases between the two ends. This chain's CDR3 is CASSIGGLVSNEQFF. The CDR3 DNA sequence: TGTGCCAGTAGTATAGGGGGGCTAGTTTCCAATGAGCAGTTCTTC.